The 18 T cell receptor beta chains listed next were all sequenced from one sample in a study of vaccination and CD4 T cells after COVID-19. Once obtained from cultured CD4+ T cells, the DNA was sequenced using the Oncomine TCR Beta short-read assay. MiXCR, run by TCRdb on the PCR reads, gives a single entry per CDR3 protein. The sample contains about 14,000 distinct CDR3 sequences, around 45% of which appear only once. Antigens of these TCRs are unknown. Treatment specified: roughly ten-day PBMC culture with coronavirus spike peptide pools or control peptides (ViraFEST assay). The sequencing input was cultured CD4+ T cells from blood. All receptors come from a human donor with COVID-19.

The rearrangement links TRBV6-1 to TRBJ1-5; perhaps TRBD1 as D (6 bases). Germline CDR1 MNHNS, CDR2 SASEGT. Trimming cost V 10 bases and J 1 base, with 20 bases left between them. CDR3 length: 16 amino acids. As DNA, the CDR3 is TGTGCCACCTACACAGGGTCGGGCCGGAGCAATCAGCCCCAGCATTTT. Amino acids: CATYTGSGRSNQPQHF.

The chain carries TRBV5-4 and TRBJ1-2, with 10 bases lining up with TRBD1. J gave up 7 bases and V 2 bases, and 5 bases lay outside the gene matches. This CDR3 spans 14 amino acids. Per germline, CDR1 SGHNT and CDR2 YYREEE (reference sequence). CDR3 loop: CASSLDRGLSGYTF. The CDR3 DNA reads as TGTGCCAGCAGCTTAGACAGGGGGCTAAGTGGCTACACCTTC. Together with reference TRBV5-4 and TRBJ1-2, the CDR3 gives the full variable domain: ETGVTQSPTHLIKTRGQQVTLRCSSQSGHNTVSWYQQALGQGPQFIFQYYREEENGRGNFPPRFSGLQFPNYSSELNVNALELDDSALYLCASSLDRGLSGYTFGSGTRLTVV.

The chain links TRBV11-2 to TRBJ1-2; D remains unclear. The CDR3 spans 14 residues. V lost 5 bases and J lost 0, with 10 bases in between. Germline CDR1 and CDR2: SGHAT and FQNNGV. CDR3 protein: CASSLTGANYGYTF. The CDR3 DNA is TGTGCCAGCAGCCTCACTGGGGCTAACTATGGCTACACCTTC.

The V gene is TRBV11-2, the J gene TRBJ2-7, with unresolved D. Trimming cost V 0 bases and J 0 bases, with 6 bases left between them. The length of the CDR3 is 14 residues. CDR1 SGHAT and CDR2 FQNNGV come from the germline V gene. The CDR3 DNA sequence: TGTGCCAGCAGCTTAGACCCTAGCTCCTACGAGCAGTACTTC. This gives the protein CASSLDPSSYEQYF. The whole variable domain, remainder taken from reference TRBV11-2 and TRBJ2-7, is EAGVAQSPRYKIIEKRQSVAFWCNPISGHATLYWYQQILGQGPKLLIQFQNNGVVDDSQLPKDRFSAERLKGVDSTLKIQPAKLEDSAVYLCASSLDPSSYEQYFGPGTRLTVT.

This clonotype was found a few times. The chain joins TRBV7-2 to TRBJ2-5, with unresolved D. Germline V gene lookup returns CDR1 SGHTA and CDR2 FQGNSA. Between the trimmed V and J ends, which lost 1 base and 1 base, there was a span of 4 bases. This CDR3 has 13 residues. The CDR3 DNA is TGTGCCAGCAGCTTAGGGGCCCAAGAGACCCAGTACTTC. Its protein is CASSLGAQETQYF.

The rearrangement uses TRBV12-3 or TRBV12-4 and TRBJ2-7; 10 positions match TRBD2. This CDR3 contains 14 residues. V trimming: 5 bases; J trimming: 7 bases; junction bases outside the gene matches: 8. This chain's CDR3 is CASSTGTSVLEQYF. The DNA of the CDR3 is TGTGCCAGCAGTACCGGGACTAGCGTGCTGGAGCAGTACTTC.

This chain connects TRBV4-1 to TRBJ2-5; no clear D. The CDR3 covers 15 residues. Trimming left V 4 bases short and J 2 bases short, with 14 bases between. The germline V gene encodes CDR1 MGHRA and CDR2 YSYEKL. The chain's CDR3 is CASSLTANGQETQYF. CDR3 coding DNA: TGCGCCAGCAGCCTCACAGCCAACGGGCAAGAGACCCAGTACTTC.

The V call is TRBV30, the J call TRBJ1-1; D is unclear. Germline CDR1 GTSNPN, CDR2 SVGIG (reference sequence). Trimming cost V 0 bases and J 3 bases, with 8 bases left between them. The CDR3 extends over 13 amino acids. The CDR3 spells CAWSVGRDTEAFF. The CDR3 nucleotides read TGTGCCTGGAGTGTAGGTAGGGACACTGAAGCTTTCTTT.

The chain uses TRBV6-1 and TRBJ1-2, with a tentative D call TRBD1 (6 bases). This CDR3 spans 15 amino acids. The V gene's germline CDR1 is MNHNS and CDR2 SASEGT. Trimming cost V 3 bases and J 4 bases, with 15 bases left between them. DNA for the CDR3: TGTGCCAGCAGTGAGGACTTAGGACAGATCTATGGCTACACCTTC. This sequence encodes CASSEDLGQIYGYTF.

This clonotype was recorded a few times. This CDR3 is CASSARVISNTGELFF. CDR3 nucleotide sequence: TGTGCCAGTAGTGCCCGGGTCATCTCGAACACCGGGGAGCTGTTTTTT. The chain couples TRBV19 to TRBJ2-2, with unresolved D. Germline CDR1 reads LNHDA; CDR2 reads SQIVND (reference sequence). This CDR3 spans 16 amino acids. Trimming cost V 5 bases and J 0 bases, with 13 bases left between them.

The chain is built from TRBV19 and TRBJ1-5; TRBD1 might be the D (5 bases). This CDR3 is 20 amino acids long. Germline V gives CDR1 LNHDA, CDR2 SQIVND (reference sequence). Trimming took off 5 bases at V and 0 bases at J, with 26 bases between the two ends. The CDR3 nucleotides read TGTGCCAGTAGTGGGAGGGGTCGGACCGGCTTGGGGTTTAGCAATCAGCCCCAGCATTTT. Residues: CASSGRGRTGLGFSNQPQHF.

DNA of the CDR3: TGCAGTGCTAGGACGGGGACAGGTTGGCCGGGGGAGCTGTTTTTT. Translation: CSARTGTGWPGELFF. The chain combines TRBV20-1 with TRBJ2-2, with 8 bases lining up with TRBD1. V gave up 3 bases and J gave up 8 bases; unmatched junction bases: 11. The length of the CDR3 is 15 residues. In germline, CDR1 is DFQATT, CDR2 SNEGSKA (reference sequence).

The V and J genes are TRBV27 and TRBJ2-1; 7 positions match TRBD2. With V trimmed by 1 base and J by 3 bases, 3 bases remained unmatched. The CDR3 is 15 amino acids. Germline assignment: CDR1 MNHEY and CDR2 SMNVEV (reference sequence). In DNA form, the CDR3 reads TGTGCCAGCAGTTTATTGGGGGGGAACTACAATGAGCAGTTCTTC. Amino acid sequence: CASSLLGGNYNEQFF.

The J gene is TRBJ2-7, the V gene TRBV24-1; no reliable D call. This CDR3 is 14 amino acids long. V lost 1 base and J lost 3, with 9 bases in between. Germline CDR1 and CDR2: KGHDR and SFDVKD. The CDR3 bases are TGTGCCACCAGTGATTTCTCAACTATCTACGAGCAGTACTTC. This codes for CATSDFSTIYEQYF.

By frequency in the sample, this clonotype is medium-sized. The chain is built from TRBV11-3 and TRBJ2-7; unclear D gene. Germline V gives CDR1 SGHNT, CDR2 YENEEA. This CDR3 comprises 14 residues. Trimming removed 5 bases at V and 2 bases at J, with 13 bases between. The chain's CDR3 is CASSPGDRTYEQYF. CDR3 in DNA: TGTGCCAGCAGCCCCGGCGACCGGACCTACGAGCAGTACTTC.

This clonotype showed up just a few times. The chain uses TRBV4-1 and TRBJ1-2; D ambiguous. The CDR3 has 11 residues. Germline loops: CDR1 MGHRA, CDR2 YSYEKL. Between the trimmed V and J ends, which lost 7 bases and 5 bases, there was a span of 8 bases. Here the CDR3 reads CASKGLYGYTF. The CDR3 nucleotides read TGCGCCAGCAAAGGACTGTATGGCTACACCTTC.

This clonotype was seen a few times. J is TRBJ2-5 and V is TRBV11-2; D unclear. The CDR3 runs 14 residues. The V gene's germline CDR1 is SGHAT and CDR2 FQNNGV. V was trimmed by 0 bases and J by 1 base, leaving 6 bases between them. In DNA form, the CDR3 reads TGTGCCAGCAGCTTAGACCTATCCCAAGAGACCCAGTACTTC. As protein: CASSLDLSQETQYF.

The rearrangement links TRBV29-1 to TRBJ2-1; D is tentatively TRBD1 or TRBD2 (6 bases each). The CDR3 totals 15 residues. V was clipped by 5 bases and J by 7 bases, with 21 bases between them. In germline, CDR1 is SQVTM, CDR2 ANQGSEA. CDR3 protein: CSVPTGGYRKNEQFF. CDR3 DNA: TGCAGCGTTCCGACAGGAGGGTATCGGAAAAATGAGCAGTTCTTC.